The clone carrying this TCR beta chain was seen a handful of times. The data are from a study of T cells in Graves' hyperthyroidism and ophthalmopathy. The CDR3 consists of 12 residues. The germline CDR1 and CDR2 sequences are MGHDK and SYGVNS. The V gene lost 5 bases and the J gene lost 1 base, with 6 bases spanning the gap. What was amplified from RNA transcripts were TCR beta CDR3 regions. With the HTBI primer set, the TCR CDR3 went through a first round of RT-PCR. TCRdb re-called the multiplex PCR reads with MiXCR, one entry per CDR3 protein. Found here are roughly 630,000 distinct CDR3 sequences, more than 15% of them singletons; the top ten hold roughly 6.6%.

The chain uses TRBV25-1 and TRBJ2-7, with D unresolved. Sequenced input: blood. This TCR was sampled from a woman in her twenties or thirties with Graves' hyperthyroidism. Here the CDR3 DNA reads TGTGCCAGCAGTAGAATTTCCTACGAGCAGTACTTC. This sequence encodes CASSRISYEQYF.